The 29 T cell receptor beta chains below all came from one sample that was sequenced in a study of T cell repertoires in cytomegalovirus infection. One entry per CDR3 protein results from TCRdb running MiXCR on the reads. Seen here are over 150,000 distinct CDR3 sequences, about a sixth observed once, and the top ten hold almost 25%. Sequenced input: CD8+ T cells from PBMCs. The receptors shown here come from a human donor in good health (CMV status not recorded). Some clones in this sample may be carry-over from other donors' samples.

This clonotype occurred a few times. V and J are TRBV7-6 and TRBJ1-5; tentatively, D is TRBD1 (6 bases). CDR1 is SGHVS and CDR2 is FNYEAQ in the germline V gene. The germline V and J ends were trimmed by 4 bases and 2 bases, with 9 bases remaining between them. This CDR3 region has 14 residues. CDR3 region: CASSWGGRNQPQHF. The DNA of the CDR3 is TGTGCCAGCAGCTGGGGGGGGCGCAATCAGCCCCAGCATTTT.

The chain is built from TRBV19 and TRBJ2-1; no clear D gene. CDR3 length equals 12 residues. Trimming stripped 3 bases from V and 10 bases from J, with 10 bases between. The germline gives CDR1 LNHDA, CDR2 SQIVND (reference sequence). The CDR3 is CASSMSMREQFF. DNA for the CDR3: TGTGCCAGTAGTATGAGCATGCGGGAGCAGTTCTTC.

This rearrangement joins TRBV5-6 to TRBJ2-1, with 9 bases identical to TRBD2. V shed 4 bases and J 5 bases; nucleotides not matched to a gene: 7. Germline V gene data show CDR1 as SGHDT and CDR2 as YYEEEE. The length of the CDR3 is 15 residues. The CDR3 DNA reads TGTGCCAGCAGCCGACCTGGGACTAGCAACAATGAGCAGTTCTTC. Its protein is CASSRPGTSNNEQFF.

This clonotype has more than one count but fewer than ten. CDR3 DNA: TGTGCCAGCAGCAGGGGACAGCTAAATTCACCCCTCCACTTT. Protein sequence: CASSRGQLNSPLHF. V is TRBV7-4 and J is TRBJ1-6; TRBD1 aligns across 7 bases. The CDR3 spans 14 residues. The V and J ends lost 5 bases and 7 bases, in that order; junction bases with no gene match: 5. Germline V gene lookup returns CDR1 SGHVT and CDR2 SQSDAQ.

The V call is TRBV6-6, the J call TRBJ1-5, with a weak D call TRBD1 (5 bases). CDR3 length: 15 amino acids. V lost 4 bases and J lost 0, with 10 bases in between. Germline V gene lookup returns CDR1 MNHNY and CDR2 SVGAGI (reference sequence). CDR3 DNA sequence: TGTGCCAGCAGTTCTGGTAGGGGTAGCAATCAGCCCCAGCATTTT. It is translated as CASSSGRGSNQPQHF.

The V call is TRBV25-1, the J call TRBJ2-3, with D unresolved. CDR1 is MGHDK and CDR2 is SYGVNS in the germline V gene. V lost 0 bases, J lost 5 bases, and 9 bases lay in between. This CDR3 contains 14 residues. CDR3 sequence reads: CASSEYLGGDTQYF. CDR3 in DNA: TGTGCCAGCAGTGAATATCTTGGTGGAGATACGCAGTATTTT.

The chain couples TRBV7-8 to TRBJ2-1; D is unresolved. V shed 8 bases and J shed 6 bases, with 11 bases lying between them. CDR1 is SGHVS and CDR2 is FQNEAQ in the germline V gene. CDR3 length: 12 amino acids. The CDR3 nucleotides are TGTGCCAGCGGCCCCGCCCCCAATGAGCAGTTCTTC. The encoded protein is CASGPAPNEQFF.

This clonotype was recorded at least ten times. The CDR3 DNA reads TGTGCCAGCGACCTATCGGGACAGGGTTACAATGAGCAGTTCTTC. It translates to CASDLSGQGYNEQFF. The gene calls are TRBV6-2 or TRBV6-3 and TRBJ2-1, with 9 bases that match TRBD1. The CDR3 contains 15 residues. Germline CDR1 MNHEY, CDR2 SVGEGT. The V and J ends lost 8 bases and 4 bases, in that order; junction bases with no gene match: 9.

The chain combines TRBV6-1 with TRBJ2-7; a weak D match, TRBD2 (5 bases). The germline gives CDR1 MNHNS, CDR2 SASEGT. Trimming pared 7 bases from V and 3 bases from J, leaving 13 bases between. CDR3 size: 13 residues. The CDR3 DNA sequence: TGTGCCAGCACAGGAGGCGAAGGCTACGAGCAGTACTTC. This translates into CASTGGEGYEQYF.

V and J are TRBV12-3 or TRBV12-4 and TRBJ1-1; TRBD1 is a possible D gene (6 bases). The ends were cut back, 7 bases at V and 8 bases at J, with 23 bases in the middle. The CDR3 length is 15 residues. The CDR3 sequence: CASNPPGHPKPEAFF. In DNA, the CDR3 is TGTGCCAGCAACCCCCCGGGACATCCAAAGCCCGAAGCTTTCTTT.

The chain couples TRBV7-6 to TRBJ2-7; 7 bases map to TRBD2. Germline CDR1 reads SGHVS; CDR2 reads FNYEAQ. The J segment lost 4 bases and the V segment lost 0 bases, leaving 6 bases of the junction unmatched. This CDR3 contains 15 residues. Written as DNA, the CDR3 is TGTGCCAGCAGCTTAGCGCCGGTAGCGGGTTACGAGCAGTACTTC. Translated: CASSLAPVAGYEQYF.

The rearrangement uses TRBV5-6 and TRBJ2-6; TRBD2 is a possible D gene (6 bases). V was clipped by 4 bases and J by 0 bases, with 17 bases between them. Germline-derived CDR1 and CDR2 are SGHDT and YYEEEE. The CDR3 is 18 residues long. CDR3 sequence reads: CASSLLRDWHSGANVLTF. Here the CDR3 DNA reads TGTGCCAGCAGCCTGTTGAGGGACTGGCACTCTGGGGCCAACGTCCTGACTTTC.

The sample holds a few counts of this clonotype. V usage is TRBV4-3 and J usage is TRBJ1-2, with 8 bases matching TRBD1. The germline gives CDR1 LGHNA, CDR2 YSLEER. There are 16 residues in the CDR3. Unmatched junction bases numbered 10, after V lost 1 base and J lost 6 bases. CDR3 sequence reads: CASSQGGTGSRDGYTF. DNA of the CDR3: TGCGCCAGCAGCCAAGGTGGGACAGGTTCGAGGGATGGCTACACCTTC.

The CDR3 is CASSLAHYRVPYNEQFF. DNA for the CDR3: TGTGCCAGCAGCTTAGCGCATTATCGGGTGCCCTACAATGAGCAGTTCTTC. The V call is TRBV7-2, the J call TRBJ2-1; D uncertain. This CDR3 region has 17 residues. The V gene's germline CDR1 is SGHTA and CDR2 FQGNSA. V lost 0 bases to trimming and J lost 2 bases, with 14 bases between them. Full variable domain (missing parts from reference TRBV7-2 and TRBJ2-1): GAGVSQSPSNKVTEKGKDVELRCDPISGHTALYWYRQSLGQGLEFLIYFQGNSAPDKSGLPSDRFSAERTGGSVSTLTIQRTQQEDSAVYLCASSLAHYRVPYNEQFFGPGTRLTVL.

Only a few counts were recorded for this clonotype. The chain uses TRBV10-3 and TRBJ2-1; 10 bases align to TRBD2. The CDR3 has 15 amino acids. Germline V gene data show CDR1 as ENHRY and CDR2 as SYGVKD. Trimming at V came to 3 bases and at J to 8 bases, leaving 7 bases not matched to a gene. For the CDR3, the DNA is TGTGCCATCAGTGATGGGACTAGCGATCCGTATGAGCAGTTCTTC. It translates to CAISDGTSDPYEQFF.

V gene TRBV6-2 or TRBV6-3 combines with J gene TRBJ1-2; unclear D gene. Germline CDR1 is MNHEY and CDR2 is SVGEGT. V was pared by 6 bases and J by 4 bases, with 9 bases between. The CDR3 is made up of 12 amino acids. CDR3 nucleotides: TGTGCCAGCAGACGCAGATCCTATGGCTACACCTTC. It encodes CASRRRSYGYTF.

The chain employs TRBV12-3 or TRBV12-4 and TRBJ2-2; 8 bases map to TRBD2. The CDR3 is 14 amino acids. V trimming: 4 bases; J trimming: 5 bases; junction bases outside the gene matches: 3. CDR3 sequence: CASSWLAGTGELFF. The CDR3 DNA is TGTGCCAGCAGTTGGCTAGCGGGTACCGGGGAGCTGTTTTTT.

This clonotype was seen more than once but under ten times. The CDR3 sequence is CASSPYSGGWTDTQYF. CDR3 nucleotide sequence: TGTGCCAGCAGTCCCTATAGCGGGGGGTGGACAGATACGCAGTATTTT. This chain joins TRBV12-3 or TRBV12-4 and TRBJ2-3; TRBD2 aligns across 10 bases. This CDR3 has 16 amino acids. Trimming cost V 5 bases and J 3 bases; bases outside gene matches: 8.

The gene calls are TRBV7-6 and TRBJ2-5; D is ambiguous. Germline V lookup: CDR1 SGHVS, CDR2 FNYEAQ. This CDR3 contains 12 residues. Trimming cost V 7 bases and J 2 bases, with 8 bases left between them. The CDR3 sequence: CASNGLQETQYF. In DNA, the CDR3 is TGTGCCAGCAACGGGCTTCAAGAGACCCAGTACTTC.

This sequence joins TRBV12-5 and TRBJ2-1; D gene unclear. The length of the CDR3 is 11 residues. V lost 5 bases and J 8 bases, leaving 7 bases between the germline ends. Germline CDR1 LGHNT, CDR2 FRNRAP. The DNA for the CDR3 is TGTGCTAGTGGTCTGAGGTATGAGCAGTTCTTC. Translated: CASGLRYEQFF.

This chain uses TRBV29-1 with TRBJ1-2; D gene uncertain. Trimming cost V 7 bases and J 7 bases, with 13 bases left between them. The CDR3 runs to 11 residues. Germline lookup yields CDR1 SQVTM and CDR2 ANQGSEA. The CDR3, as DNA: TGCAGCGCCCCTCACGCGGGTGGCTACACCTTC. Its translation is CSAPHAGGYTF.

The chain couples TRBV27 to TRBJ2-7, with D tentatively TRBD2 (6 bases). This CDR3 contains 14 residues. V was pared by 8 bases and J by 6 bases, with 20 bases between. Germline V gene lookup returns CDR1 MNHEY and CDR2 SMNVEV (reference sequence). CDR3: CASSPGLRVGEQYF. The CDR3 DNA follows: TGTGCCAGCTCCCCGGGACTCCGCGTGGGCGAGCAGTACTTC.

The V gene is TRBV6-2 or TRBV6-3, the J gene TRBJ2-1; possible D gene TRBD1, 5 bases. Trimming removed 10 bases at V and 4 bases at J, with 11 bases between. Germline V gene sequence: CDR1 MNHEY, CDR2 SVGEGT. The CDR3 is 12 amino acids. The CDR3 sequence: CATTDSYNEQFF. In DNA form, the CDR3 reads TGTGCCACTACCGACAGTTACAATGAGCAGTTCTTC.

This clonotype was counted a few times. The chain joins TRBV20-1 to TRBJ2-5; D possibly corresponds to TRBD1 (5 bases). The CDR3 length is 15 residues. The germline V and J ends were trimmed by 3 bases and 4 bases, with 18 bases remaining between them. Germline loops: CDR1 DFQATT, CDR2 SNEGSKA (reference sequence). The CDR3 protein is CSASKQEVWGETQYF. The CDR3 DNA is TGCAGTGCTAGCAAACAGGAAGTTTGGGGAGAGACCCAGTACTTC.

This clonotype has just a few counts. The chain combines TRBV28 with TRBJ2-3, with 8 bases lining up with TRBD1. J was trimmed by 5 bases and V by 5 bases; bases with no gene match: 3. CDR1 MDHEN and CDR2 SYDVKM come from the germline V gene. CDR3 length: 13 residues. The CDR3: CASSAGGIDTQYF. CDR3 DNA: TGTGCCAGCAGTGCAGGGGGCATAGATACGCAGTATTTT.

This clonotype was observed a handful of times. The rearrangement links TRBV7-9 to TRBJ1-2, with TRBD1 matching 8 bases. Germline V gives CDR1 SEHNR, CDR2 FQNEAQ (reference sequence). V shed 5 bases and J 4 bases; nucleotides not matched to a gene: 9. There are 15 residues in the CDR3. CDR3 loop: CASSPAGTGPYGYTF. CDR3 coding DNA: TGTGCCAGCAGCCCCGCCGGGACAGGACCCTATGGCTACACCTTC.

About this clonotype itself: This may be a read error: a much more frequent sequence differs by one nucleotide. This sequence joins TRBV9 and TRBJ1-1; D ambiguous. Per germline, CDR1 SGDLS and CDR2 YYNGEE. Trimming shortened V by 3 bases and J by 1 base, and 7 bases separated the two germline ends. This CDR3 is 13 amino acids long. Here the CDR3 DNA reads TGTGCCAGCAGCGGAACAGCGAACACTGAAGCTTTCTTT. It is translated as CASSGTANTEAFF. Together with reference TRBV9 and TRBJ1-1, the CDR3 gives the full variable domain: DSGVTQTPKHLITATGQRVTLRCSPRSGDLSVYWYQQSLDQGLQFLIQYYNGEERAKGNILERFSAQQFPDLHSELNLSSLELGDSALYFCASSGTANTEAFFGQGTRLTVV.

CDR3 protein: CASSPERGGSYNEQFF. CDR3 nucleotide sequence: TGTGCCAGCAGCCCCGAGCGGGGGGGCTCCTACAATGAGCAGTTCTTC. The V call is TRBV28, the J call TRBJ2-1; 10 nucleotides match TRBD2. This CDR3 has 16 amino acids. Germline CDR1 reads MDHEN; CDR2 reads SYDVKM. The V gene end was trimmed by 6 bases and the J gene end by 0 bases; junction bases not matched to a gene: 5.

This clonotype showed up just a few times. The chain joins TRBV29-1 to TRBJ2-2; D not resolved. The CDR3 is 11 amino acids. Germline V lookup: CDR1 SQVTM, CDR2 ANQGSEA. V was shortened by 5 bases and J by 8 bases, with 9 bases between the two germline ends. The CDR3 nucleotides read TGCAGCGTTCTCTTTCGTGGGGAGCTGTTTTTT. Encoded protein: CSVLFRGELFF.